The clone carrying this T cell receptor beta chain was seen a few times. Its specificity is not known. This sample's TCRbeta library carried unique molecular identifier barcodes. TCRdb re-analysed the PCR reads in MiXCR, keeping a single row per CDR3 protein. Here the sample spans about 980,000 distinct CDR3 sequences, about 26% being singletons. The data stem from a study of T-cell reconstitution after alpha-beta-depleted transplantation in children. Study outcomes and limitations: A year post-transplant, T-cell counts and diversity derived mostly from newly produced T cells. There were some patients whose high TCRbeta diversity at day 60 came from surviving recipient T cells and thymic progenitors. Several hundred expanded graft clones reportedly supplied alpha-beta T cells about two months after transplant.

The TCR comes from a boy under two years old who had a stem cell transplant for SCID, so the T cells may come from the graft donor. This specimen was PBMCs, mostly from graft donor cells, taken 360 days after TCRalphabeta/CD19-depleted stem cell transplant.

The CDR3 is CASSPRLAGTTVYEQYF. Written as DNA, the CDR3 is TGTGCCAGCTCCCCGAGACTAGCGGGGACCACCGTCTACGAGCAGTACTTC. The chain links TRBV12-3 or TRBV12-4 to TRBJ2-7; 11 bases align to TRBD2. Trimming at V came to 8 bases and at J to 3 bases, leaving 15 bases not matched to a gene. The CDR3 extends over 17 amino acids.